A single sample is the source of the 3 T cell receptor beta chains below, sequenced in a study of cytomegalovirus exposure and HLA in healthy donors. Primers for the PCR totalled 60 Vbeta and 13 Jbeta. Sequencing used immunoSEQ multiplex PCR; TCRdb keeps in-frame clones, though not all of them. The sample includes hundreds of thousands of clones, about 75% seen only once; the top ten take over 2%. The sequenced material came from PBMCs. These receptors all stem from a female donor in good health and CMV-seronegative.

CDR3 nucleotides: TGTGCCAGCAGTTACGACAGAACAAGCTCCTACGAGCAGTACTTC. This sequence encodes CASSYDRTSSYEQYF. The chain is built from TRBV6-6 and TRBJ2-7, with D possibly matching TRBD1 (5 bases). Per the germline V gene, CDR1 is MNHNY and CDR2 is SVGAGI (reference sequence). V was trimmed by 2 bases and J by 0 bases, leaving 11 bases between them. The CDR3 is 15 amino acids.

The V call is TRBV2, the J call TRBJ1-2, with 11 bases lining up with TRBD1. V lost 1 base and J lost 1; bases outside the gene matches: 8. The CDR3 spans 18 residues. Looked up from germline, CDR1 is SNHLY and CDR2 is FYNNEI. This CDR3 is CASSEGGDRGWYNYGYTF. The CDR3 DNA reads as TGTGCCAGCAGTGAAGGGGGGGACAGGGGGTGGTATAACTATGGCTACACCTTC.

The J gene is TRBJ1-5, the V gene TRBV6-1, with TRBD1 matching over 8 bases. Looked up from germline, CDR1 is MNHNS and CDR2 is SASEGT. The junction had 7 bases not matched to a gene; V was cut back by 2 bases and J by 4 bases. There are 16 residues in the CDR3. The CDR3 here is CASSELLTGDNQPQHF. Written as DNA, the CDR3 is TGTGCCAGCAGTGAACTTTTGACAGGGGATAATCAGCCCCAGCATTTT.